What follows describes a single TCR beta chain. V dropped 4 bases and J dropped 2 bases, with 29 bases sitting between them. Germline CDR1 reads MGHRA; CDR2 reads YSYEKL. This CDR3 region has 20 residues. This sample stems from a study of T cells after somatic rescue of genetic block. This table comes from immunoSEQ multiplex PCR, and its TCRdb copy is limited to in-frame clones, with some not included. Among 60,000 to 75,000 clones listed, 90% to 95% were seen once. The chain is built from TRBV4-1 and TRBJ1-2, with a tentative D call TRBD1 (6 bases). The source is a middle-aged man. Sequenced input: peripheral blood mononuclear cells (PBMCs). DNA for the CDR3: TGCGCCAGCAGCCGCAGACGGCTACAGGGAGGAGGAGGGAGCAACTATGGCTACACCTTC. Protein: CASSRRRLQGGGGSNYGYTF.